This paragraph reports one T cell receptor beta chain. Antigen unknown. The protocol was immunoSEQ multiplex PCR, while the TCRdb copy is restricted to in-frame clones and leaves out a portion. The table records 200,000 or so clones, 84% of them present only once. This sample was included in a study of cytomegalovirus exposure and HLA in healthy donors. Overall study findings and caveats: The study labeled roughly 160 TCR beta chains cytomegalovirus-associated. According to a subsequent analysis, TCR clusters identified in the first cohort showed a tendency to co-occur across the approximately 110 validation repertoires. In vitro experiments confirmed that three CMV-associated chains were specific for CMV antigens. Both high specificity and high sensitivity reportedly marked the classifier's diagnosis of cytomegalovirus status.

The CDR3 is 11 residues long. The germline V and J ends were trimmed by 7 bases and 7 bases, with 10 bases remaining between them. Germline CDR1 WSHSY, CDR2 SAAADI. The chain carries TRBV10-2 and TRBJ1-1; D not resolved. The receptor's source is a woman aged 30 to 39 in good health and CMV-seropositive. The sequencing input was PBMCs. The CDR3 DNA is TGCGCCAGCATATCAGGCCTTGAAGCTTTCTTT. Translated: CASISGLEAFF.